This TCR beta chain was sequenced during a study of blood T cell repertoires in COVID-19. The wider study: COVID-19 samples from acute and convalescent phases originated in the United States, Italy and Spain. Sample material is recorded as cDNA or gDNA derived from T cells, B-cell-depleted T cells, or PBMCs.

In the source study's methods: Amplified reference gene primers provided the basis for estimating nucleated cell counts. Profiling relied on immunoSEQ multiplex PCR, and the TCRdb table lists in-frame clones only, not all of them. V, J and clone size are taken as reported in that table, and D and trimming were inferred from the DNA itself. The sample records under 500,000 clones, about 89% being singletons. After removal of 1 base from V and 5 bases from J, the junction contained 6 bases not matched to a gene. The CDR3 has 15 residues. The germline V gene has CDR1 SGHNT and CDR2 YYREEE (reference sequence).

The TCR originated in a woman between 25 and 40 years old with acute or convalescent COVID-19. The chain combines TRBV5-4 with TRBJ2-5, with TRBD1 matching 9 bases. Sequencing was carried out using peripheral blood. The CDR3 nucleotides read TGTGCCAGCAGCTTGTGGGACAGGGTCGAGGAGACCCAGTACTTC. It encodes CASSLWDRVEETQYF. The full variable domain, in which reference TRBV5-4 and TRBJ2-5 provide the parts outside the CDR3, is ETGVTQSPTHLIKTRGQQVTLRCSSQSGHNTVSWYQQALGQGPQFIFQYYREEENGRGNFPPRFSGLQFPNYSSELNVNALELDDSALYLCASSLWDRVEETQYFGPGTRLLVL.